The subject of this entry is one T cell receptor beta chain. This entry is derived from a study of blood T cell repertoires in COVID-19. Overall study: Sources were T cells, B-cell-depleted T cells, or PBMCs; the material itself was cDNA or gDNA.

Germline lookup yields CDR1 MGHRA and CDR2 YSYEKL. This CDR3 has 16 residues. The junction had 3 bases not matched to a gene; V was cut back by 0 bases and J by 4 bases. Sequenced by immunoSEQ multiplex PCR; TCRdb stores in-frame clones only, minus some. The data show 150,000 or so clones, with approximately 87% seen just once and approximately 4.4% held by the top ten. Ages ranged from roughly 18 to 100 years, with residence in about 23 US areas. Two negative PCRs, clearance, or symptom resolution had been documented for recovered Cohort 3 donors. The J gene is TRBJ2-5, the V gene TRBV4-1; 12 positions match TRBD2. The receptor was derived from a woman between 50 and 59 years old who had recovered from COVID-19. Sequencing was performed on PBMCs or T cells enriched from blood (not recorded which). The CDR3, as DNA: TGCGCCAGCAGCCAAGATCGACTAGCGGGGGTAGAGACCCAGTACTTC. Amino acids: CASSQDRLAGVETQYF.